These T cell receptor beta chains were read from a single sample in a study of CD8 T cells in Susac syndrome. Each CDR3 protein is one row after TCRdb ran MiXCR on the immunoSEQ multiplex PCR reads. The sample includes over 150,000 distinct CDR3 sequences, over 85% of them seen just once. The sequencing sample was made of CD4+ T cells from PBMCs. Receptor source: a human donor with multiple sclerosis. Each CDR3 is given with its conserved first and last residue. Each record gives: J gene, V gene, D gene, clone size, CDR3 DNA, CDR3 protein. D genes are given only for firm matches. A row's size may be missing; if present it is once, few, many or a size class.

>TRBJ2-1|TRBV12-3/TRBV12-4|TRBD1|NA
TGTGCCAGCAGTTCACGACAGGGGTGGAATGAGCAGTTCTTC
CASSSRQGWNEQFF
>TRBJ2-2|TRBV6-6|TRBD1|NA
TGTGCCAGCAGTTCGACAGGGGGAACCGGGGAGCTGTTTTTT
CASSSTGGTGELFF
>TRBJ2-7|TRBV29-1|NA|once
TGCAGCGTCAGGAACCCAGGGGACGAGCAGTACTTC
CSVRNPGDEQYF
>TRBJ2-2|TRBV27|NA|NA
TGTGCCAGCAGTTTATTAGGGAACCCGAACACCGGGGAGCTGTTTTTT
CASSLLGNPNTGELFF
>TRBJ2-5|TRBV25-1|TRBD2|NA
TGTGCCAGCAGTGACTTAGCGGGAGGGGAGACCCAGTACTTC
CASSDLAGGETQYF
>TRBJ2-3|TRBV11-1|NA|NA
TGTGCCAGCAGCTTTGGCGGGGACCGCACAGATACGCAGTATTTT
CASSFGGDRTDTQYF
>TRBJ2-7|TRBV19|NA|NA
TGTGCCAGTAGTCGTTACCGGGACGGATTGTACGAGCAGTACTTC
CASSRYRDGLYEQYF
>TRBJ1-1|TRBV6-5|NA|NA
TGTGCCAGCAGTTACGGGGGAGGACTCGGCGGGATCTTT
CASSYGGGLGGIF
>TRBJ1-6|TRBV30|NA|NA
TGTGCCTGGAGTGTACCTCGGCAGAGCTCCTATAATTCACCCCTCCACTTT
CAWSVPRQSSYNSPLHF
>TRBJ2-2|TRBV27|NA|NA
TGTGCCAGCGCTAGTTGGAACACCGGGGAGCTGTTTTTT
CASASWNTGELFF
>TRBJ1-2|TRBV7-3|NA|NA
TGTGCCAGCAGCTTAACCTCAGGGAGTGATTCGTTGGATGGCTACACCTTC
CASSLTSGSDSLDGYTF
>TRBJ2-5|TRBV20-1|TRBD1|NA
TGCAGTGCTTGGACAGGGGGCGCAGAGACCCAGTACTTC
CSAWTGGAETQYF
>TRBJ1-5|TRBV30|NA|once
TGTGCCTGGAGACGTACGGGGGGGTTCCAGCATTTT
CAWRRTGGFQHF
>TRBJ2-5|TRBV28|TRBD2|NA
TGTGCCAGCAGTCTCTTGGGGACTAGCGGGAAAGAGACCCAGTACTTC
CASSLLGTSGKETQYF
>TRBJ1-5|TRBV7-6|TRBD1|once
TGTGCCAGCAGCTTATACCGGGACAGCCTACTTAGCAATCAGCCCCAGCATTTT
CASSLYRDSLLSNQPQHF
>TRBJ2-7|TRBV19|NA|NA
TGTGCCAGTCAGCCGGGGCCGACCTACGAGCAGTACTTC
CASQPGPTYEQYF
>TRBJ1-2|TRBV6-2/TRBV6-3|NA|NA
TGTGCCAGCAGTTACGGGCAGGCCCATGGCTACACCTTC
CASSYGQAHGYTF
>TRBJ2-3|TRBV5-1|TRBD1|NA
TGCGCCAGCAGCAATCCGGGACAGGGGAATACGCAGTATTTT
CASSNPGQGNTQYF
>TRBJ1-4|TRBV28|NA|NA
TGTGCCAGCAGATTTACAGGGATCGCTAATGAAAAACTGTTTTTT
CASRFTGIANEKLFF
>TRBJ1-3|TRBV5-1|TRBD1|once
TGCGCCAGCAGCTTGGGGACAGGGGGCACTGGAAACACCATATATTTT
CASSLGTGGTGNTIYF
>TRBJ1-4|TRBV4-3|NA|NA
TGCGCCAGCAGCCCTTCAATTGCAACTAATGAAAAACTGTTTTTT
CASSPSIATNEKLFF
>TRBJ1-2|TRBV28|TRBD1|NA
TGTGCCAGCAGTTTTGTAGGACAGGGCGACTATGGCTACACCTTC
CASSFVGQGDYGYTF
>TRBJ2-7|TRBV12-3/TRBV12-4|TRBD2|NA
TGTGCCAGCAGTTTAGGGACTAGTATCACTCGGGAGCAGTACTTC
CASSLGTSITREQYF
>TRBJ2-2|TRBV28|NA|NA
TGTGCCAGCAGTTCTGCAGTCTACACCGGGGAGCTGTTTTTT
CASSSAVYTGELFF
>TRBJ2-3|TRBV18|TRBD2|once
TGTGCCAGCTCACCAGCGGGAGTGGAAGATACGCAGTATTTT
CASSPAGVEDTQYF
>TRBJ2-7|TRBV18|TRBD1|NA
TGTGCCAGCTCACCACCCGGGACAGGGGTCTACGAGCAGTACTTC
CASSPPGTGVYEQYF
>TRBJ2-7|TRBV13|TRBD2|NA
TGTGCCAGCAGCTCATCATTCGGGACTAGTAATGGCGAGCAGTACTTC
CASSSSFGTSNGEQYF
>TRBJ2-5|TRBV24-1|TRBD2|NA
TGTGCCACCAGTGGGCCTAGCGGGGAACAAGAGACCCAGTACTTC
CATSGPSGEQETQYF
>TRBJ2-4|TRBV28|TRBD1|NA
TGTGCCAGCAGTTCGGGACAGCGAAGTAACATTCAGTACTTC
CASSSGQRSNIQYF
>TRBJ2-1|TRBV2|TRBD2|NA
TGTGCCAGCAGTGGGGAGGGGACTAGCGGGAGGTTTCAGCAGTTCTTC
CASSGEGTSGRFQQFF
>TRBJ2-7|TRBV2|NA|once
TGTGCCAGCAGTTACTCTCCCTACGAGCAGTACTTC
CASSYSPYEQYF
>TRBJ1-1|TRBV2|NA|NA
TGTGCCAGCAAGAGGGACACTGAAGCTTTCTTT
CASKRDTEAFF
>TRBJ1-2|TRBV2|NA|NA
TGTGCCAGCAGGGATCCCTTGAGAAGGGGAGGCTATGGCTACACCTTC
CASRDPLRRGGYGYTF
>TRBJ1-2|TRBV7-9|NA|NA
TGTGCCAGCAGCTTGTATGGGGACCCGATGGATGGCTACACCTTC
CASSLYGDPMDGYTF
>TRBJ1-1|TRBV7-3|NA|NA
TGTGCCAGCAGCCGATCCGGACAGAACACTGAAGCTTTCTTT
CASSRSGQNTEAFF
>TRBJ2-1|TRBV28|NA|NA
TGTGCCAGCCTCCAACCTGGGATTTTTGGGGGGTTATACAATGAGCAGTTCTTC
CASLQPGIFGGLYNEQFF
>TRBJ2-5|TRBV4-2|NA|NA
TGTGCCAGCAGCGGGGGGGCCGCTGGAGAGACCCAGTACTTC
CASSGGAAGETQYF
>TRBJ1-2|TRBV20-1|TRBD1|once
TGCAGTGCTGAAGACAGGGCCTCCTATGGCTACACCTTC
CSAEDRASYGYTF
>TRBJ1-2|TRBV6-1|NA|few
TGTGCCAGCAGAACCTCTCCGGGGGGCCATGGCTACACCTTC
CASRTSPGGHGYTF
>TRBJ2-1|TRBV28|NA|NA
TGTGCCACGTGTCTGACCAACTACAATGAGCAGTTCTTC
CATCLTNYNEQFF
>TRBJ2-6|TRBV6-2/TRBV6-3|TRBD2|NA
TGTGCCAGCAGTCAAAGGGTCGGGAGGGCCGCCGGGGCCAACGTCCTGACTTTC
CASSQRVGRAAGANVLTF
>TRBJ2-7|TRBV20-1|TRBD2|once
TGCAGTGCTAGAGTACGCGGGAGGGCGACGGGCGAGCAGTACTTC
CSARVRGRATGEQYF
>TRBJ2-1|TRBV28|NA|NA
TGTGCCAGCATCTCCGGGGGGCCCAATGAGCAGTTCTTC
CASISGGPNEQFF
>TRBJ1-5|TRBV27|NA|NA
TGTGCCAGCAGTTTAGGCGGGGGGGATCAGCCCCAGCATTTT
CASSLGGGDQPQHF
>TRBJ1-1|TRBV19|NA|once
TGTGCCAGTATCCCGAAAGGGGGGCTTCGTGGGGCTTTCTTT
CASIPKGGLRGAFF